This T cell receptor (beta chain) comes out of a study of shared clonotypes between healthy human individuals. The V gene lost 4 bases and the J gene lost 6 bases, with 7 bases spanning the gap. The V gene's germline CDR1 is LGHNA and CDR2 YNFKEQ. The CDR3 totals 11 residues. Study-wide results and limits: Some naive CD4 clonotypes, about 5%, turned up in common across a handful of donors.

Profiled with immunoSEQ multiplex PCR; TCRdb holds only in-frame clones, not every one. The repertoire holds roughly 300,000 clones, with about 73% as singletons. To note about this clone: The antigen is unknown.

The TCR was taken from a man in his thirties or forties in good health. This chain joins TRBV4-2 and TRBJ2-7, with D unresolved. The source material was memory CD4+ T cells sorted from blood. Subset meaning: CD45RA-negative fraction. The CDR3 bases are TGTGCCAGCAGCCCCGACCGCGAGCAGTACTTC. The encoded protein is CASSPDREQYF.